Presented here are 10 T cell receptor beta chains from one specimen sequenced in a study of tumor-infiltrating lymphocytes in oesophageal squamous cell carcinoma. In TCRdb, the PCR reads were re-called with MiXCR into one record per CDR3 protein. The sample yields roughly 20,000 distinct CDR3 sequences, around two fifths seen once. Sequencing used normal esophageal tissue next to the tumor. These receptors were taken from a male donor with esophageal squamous cell carcinoma.

This clonotype was seen only a few times. A much bigger clone sits one base away, suggesting this may be a read error. The chain employs TRBV11-2 and TRBJ2-1, with TRBD2 matching 11 bases. Gene TRBJ2-7 matches the end of the DNA better, so the J call may be wrong. The CDR3 is 14 residues long. Per the germline V gene, CDR1 is SGHAT and CDR2 is FQNNGV. CDR3 loop: CASSLLAGEDEQYF. CDR3 in DNA: TGTGCCAGCAGCCTACTAGCGGGAGAGGATGAGCAGTACTTC.

V gene TRBV4-3 combines with J gene TRBJ2-7; D gene ambiguous. Trimming removed 0 bases from V and 2 bases from J, with 8 bases in between. CDR1 and CDR2 (germline): LGHNA, YSLEER. The CDR3 loop spans 14 amino acids. CDR3 bases: TGCGCCAGCAGCCAAGAATTGAAACCCTACGAGCAGTACTTC. Translation: CASSQELKPYEQYF.

Remarks on this clonotype: One base away lies a much larger clone, so this may be a sequencing read error. Since no conserved phenylalanine or tryptophan closes the CDR3, a read error is the likely cause. The CDR3 nucleotides are TGTGCCAGCACTCGCGGTCGGGTGATTGCAGATACGCAGTATATT. This encodes CASTRGRVIADTQYI. This chain joins TRBV28 and TRBJ2-3, with D unresolved. The CDR3 length is 15 residues. V gave up 7 bases and J gave up 4 bases, with 18 bases separating them. Germline V gives CDR1 MDHEN, CDR2 SYDVKM.

This clonotype was seen many times. The DNA of the CDR3 is TGTGCCAGCAGCTTAGACGGTGCTAGCGGGAGTATAAGTGAGCAGTTCTTC. This translates into CASSLDGASGSISEQFF. The rearrangement joins TRBV7-2 to TRBJ2-1; 10 bases are a match to TRBD2. Germline trimming cut 1 base from V and 9 bases from J; bases unmatched to any gene: 12. This CDR3 comprises 17 residues. Germline CDR1 reads SGHTA; CDR2 reads FQGNSA.

This clonotype was found many times. The chain is built from TRBV6-1 and TRBJ1-4, with TRBD1 as a possible D gene (5 bases). The germline V gene encodes CDR1 MNHNS and CDR2 SASEGT. This CDR3 has 12 amino acids. V gave up 6 bases and J gave up 14 bases, with 16 bases separating them. For the CDR3, the DNA is TGTGCCAGCAGCCAGCAGGGTTCGCTGCTGTTTTTT. It specifies CASSQQGSLLFF.

This clonotype showed up just a few times. This rearrangement joins TRBV19 to TRBJ2-5; TRBD1 matches at 8 bases. The end of the DNA fits TRBJ2-1 better, so the J call may be wrong. Germline CDR1 LNHDA, CDR2 SQIVND (reference sequence). There are 13 residues in the CDR3. CDR3 protein: CASSPSLGQGQFF. The CDR3 nucleotides read TGTGCCAGTAGTCCAAGTCTAGGACAGGGGCAGTTCTTC.

This clonotype was seen repeatedly, ten times or more. The genes are TRBV5-1 and TRBJ2-3, with 8 nucleotides matching TRBD1. The CDR3 is made up of 15 amino acids. Germline V CDR1 and CDR2: SGHRS, YFSETQ. Losses at the gene ends were 4 bases for V and 2 bases for J; bases not matched to a gene: 6. The CDR3 nucleotides are TGCGCCAGCAGCACCGGGGACAGGTCCACAGATACGCAGTATTTT. It codes for CASSTGDRSTDTQYF.

This clonotype was observed at least ten times. V and J are TRBV28 and TRBJ2-7; D uncertain. The end of the DNA is better explained by TRBJ2-1, so the J call may be wrong. The CDR3 runs to 11 residues. Per the germline V gene, CDR1 is MDHEN and CDR2 is SYDVKM. CDR3 in DNA: TGTGCCAGCAGTGGACCCTACGAGCAGTTCTTC. Its translation: CASSGPYEQFF.

By sample fraction, this clonotype is medium-sized. The rearrangement links TRBV7-9 to TRBJ2-6; D is ambiguous. The germline V gene has CDR1 SEHNR and CDR2 FQNEAQ (reference sequence). The CDR3 runs to 17 residues. V was pared by 3 bases and J by 0 bases, with 12 bases between. The DNA of the CDR3 is TGTGCCAGCAGCTTCCTACCTACCAGCTCTGGGGCCAACGTCCTGACTTTC. Translation gives CASSFLPTSSGANVLTF.

Many counts were recorded for this clonotype. The rearrangement links TRBV19 to TRBJ2-1; no clear D. The J call may be mistaken, given a closer DNA end match to TRBJ2-7. Looked up from germline, CDR1 is LNHDA and CDR2 is SQIVND (reference sequence). The CDR3 runs 15 residues. CDR3 coding DNA: TGTGCCAGTAGCCCGAGTAAGAGTATACGCGGCGAGCAGTACTTC. As protein: CASSPSKSIRGEQYF.